The TCR beta chain under discussion was sequenced for a study of cytomegalovirus exposure and HLA in healthy donors. Amplification used 60 Vbeta primers and 13 Jbeta primers. Only in-frame clones appear in the TCRdb table, and some are missing; sequencing was by immunoSEQ multiplex PCR. The sample shows around 100,000 clones, approximately 80% of them seen only once. What was sequenced was PBMCs. This sequence was found in a woman aged 25-40 years in good health and CMV-seronegative.

CDR3 nucleotides: TGCGCCAGCAGCTTCAGGGGGCAAAGCGACCCTAACTATGGCTACACCTTC. Its protein is CASSFRGQSDPNYGYTF. The chain uses TRBV5-1 and TRBJ1-2, with TRBD1 matching 8 bases. The CDR3 is 17 amino acids. V was clipped by 2 bases and J by 0 bases; unmatched bases: 9. Germline assignment: CDR1 SGHRS and CDR2 YFSETQ.